This TCR beta chain was obtained from a study of cytomegalovirus exposure and HLA in healthy donors (dated by TCRdb to the late 2010s). Study-wide context: According to a later analysis, one platform produced both the approximately 110 validation repertoires and the 670 or so repertoires of the first cohort. The study aimed to test whether cataloging public T cell receptors could reveal signatures of past pathogen exposure. A separate validation cohort of roughly 130 different subjects was used in addition to the approximately 670-subject first cohort. The study combined high-throughput TCR immunosequencing, statistical association of individual TCRs with disease status, and machine learning to predict cytomegalovirus infection status.

As to this clone: The specificity of this receptor is unknown. The sample holds no much larger clone one base away, and base qualities are not on file.

Donors formed part of the validation cohort, which comprised approximately 130 subjects and was distinct from the first cohort of several hundred subjects. The investigation overall reported the following: A later analysis lacked HLA typing for the validation cohort, so it scored co-occurrence in that cohort across all 110 or so repertoires. A later analysis found that TCRs clustered in the first cohort also tended to co-occur in the approximately 120 validation repertoires, with about 94% of cluster scores above 0. The study gave a list of over 150 TCR beta chains associated with cytomegalovirus. The authors suggested that the approach could potentially be extended to other disease states and immunological phenotypes. Most TCR sequences were observed very rarely across donors, whereas some public TCRs were present in many individuals. A few of the identified cytomegalovirus-associated TCR beta chains were confirmed in vitro to be specific for cytomegalovirus antigens. The classifier was reported to diagnose cytomegalovirus status with high specificity and sensitivity in both the original cohort and the validation cohort.

To prepare the library, the immunoSEQ multiplex PCR assay was applied. The original pipeline was this. A statistical classification framework was developed to diagnose cytomegalovirus status using the catalog of TCR beta chain sequences. Here the immuneACCESS table is served through TCRdb, limited to in-frame sequences with V and J called. Missing clones are a known gap in these copies; in checked studies unresolved V genes cover under half, and the rest lacks a known reason. The DNA gave D and trimming, while V, J and clone size come from that table. This sample comprises tens of thousands of clones, around 94% of them detected only once. The biggest ten clones account for approximately 2.3% of the sample. The TCR sequence derives from a man aged 18 to 30 in good health and CMV-seronegative. The specimen sequenced was PBMCs.

The bases read TGTGCCAGCTCACCACTCGGACAGGGGGCCGAACAGCCCCAGCATTTT. Translated, it reads CASSPLGQGAEQPQHF. The chain employs TRBV18 and TRBJ1-5; 11 central nucleotides agree with TRBD1. Here V drops 1 base and J drops 7 bases, and the junction holds 6 bases not matched to any gene. CDR1 and CDR2 are drawn from the germline V gene: KGHSH, LQKENI. The CDR3 measures 16 amino acids from cysteine to phenylalanine. The kept DNA is CDR3 alone, 48 bases in frame from the first base.